Here is one T cell receptor (beta chain) with its context. Its antigen is not yet known. Base qualities are not provided; no much larger clone lies one nucleotide away. These data belong to a study of graft-versus-host responses after intestinal transplantation (TCRdb year 2021). Describing the broader study: Multivisceral, liver-intestinal, or isolated intestinal transplants were received by the recipients. Every recipient was given anti-thymocyte globulin induction, then maintenance tacrolimus and steroids for roughly 3 years. Bulk TCR-beta CDR3 sequencing was used to track graft-versus-host and host-versus-graft alloreactive T cell clones in the graft, circulation and bone marrow after intestinal transplantation. To identify alloreactive clones, pre-transplant mixed lymphocyte reaction products were sequenced and then compared with unstimulated pre-transplant donor and recipient T cells. The cohort enrolled under 30 intestinal transplant recipients, one of whom was a retransplant, and 3 patients without pretransplant specimens were excluded. A peak of at least 4% donor T cells among recipient peripheral blood mononuclear cells was the definition used for donor T cell macrochimerism. Rather than going through the commercial service, samples from a few later patients were sequenced in-house on an Illumina MiSeq and processed with MiXCR.

The library was generated by the immunoSEQ multiplex PCR assay. For most patients, high-throughput TCR-beta CDR3 sequencing of genomic DNA was performed by Adaptive Biotechnologies. Per the source publication's procedure: Adaptive's ImmunoSEQ software supplied the TCR sequencing data for around 19 patients, while MiXCR and VDJtools were used to process three other patients. CDR3 nucleotide sequences shared by donor and recipient were removed because the origin of these sequences could not be assigned. Alloreactive clones required at least 2-fold expansion over unstimulated cells and minimum CFSE-low frequency of 0.002% (template counts) or 0.001% (read counts). Clones were considered mappable if detected in sequenced pre-transplant spleen, lymph node, or MLR CFSE-low populations of the donor or recipient. The cumulative frequency of alloreactive clones was calculated as a percentage of all sequences, weighted by copy number. TCRdb retrieved this table from immuneACCESS and kept in-frame rearrangements only. Not all clones are present; in checked studies, unresolved V genes account for under half, and no reason is known for the remainder. V and J calls and clone size come straight from that table; D and trimming were deduced from the DNA. For this sample the table gives under 25,000 clones, of which 86% were detected only once. The ten largest account for around 53% of the sample.

Overall results and qualifications from the work: Patients with donor T cell macrochimerism had high GvH to HvG T cell clonal ratios in their allografts. The relatively low number and heterogeneity of intestinal transplant patients limited the conclusions. Early after transplant, peak levels of circulating GvH clones were found to be associated with declines in HvG clones. GvH clones were detected in recipient bone marrow, and some appeared earlier in ileal mucosa or blood, consistent with an intestinal mucosal origin.

Bone marrow was aspirated after transplant from the posterior iliac crest or another site chosen by the physician. V is reduced by 4 bases and J by 2 bases, leaving a spacing of 15 bases between them. The CDR3 contains 16 residues, cysteine and phenylalanine counted. Kept here is only the CDR3 DNA, which spans 48 bases and is read in frame from base 1. Via the germline V gene, CDR1 is ENHRY and CDR2 SYGVKD. The V gene is TRBV10-3 and the J gene is TRBJ2-1, with no D gene named confidently. Here the sequenced sample was bone marrow, taken approximately 19 weeks after transplant. The TCR originated in a human patient who received an intestinal transplant, so some T cells may come from the graft donor. The CDR3 here reads CAISARRQSPYNEQFF. The DNA sequence is TGTGCCATCAGTGCACGCCGTCAGAGCCCCTACAATGAGCAGTTCTTC.